The 15 T cell receptor beta chains listed next were all sequenced from one sample in a study of blood T cell repertoires in COVID-19. Here immunoSEQ multiplex PCR was the method, and the copy in TCRdb shows in-frame clones only, minus some. The sample lists 400,000 or so clones; around nine tenths were seen once. Specimen: peripheral blood. The receptors shown here come from a woman in her forties with COVID-19, enrolled during active disease.

V usage is TRBV7-9 and J usage is TRBJ1-2; no clear D. This CDR3 is built from 13 residues. V lost 2 bases to trimming and J lost 6 bases, with 10 bases between them. Looked up from germline, CDR1 is SEHNR and CDR2 is FQNEAQ (reference sequence). The CDR3: CASSLSSGDGYTF. The CDR3 bases are TGTGCCAGCAGCTTATCGTCCGGGGATGGCTACACCTTC.

This clone was detected a few times. V and J are TRBV9 and TRBJ1-1, with a possible D match to TRBD1 (6 bases). The CDR3 totals 13 residues. Trimming shortened V by 3 bases and J by 2 bases, and 8 bases separated the two germline ends. Germline CDR1 and CDR2: SGDLS and YYNGEE. The CDR3: CASSEGHNTEAFF. CDR3 nucleotides: TGTGCCAGCAGCGAGGGACATAACACTGAAGCTTTCTTT.

CDR3 region: CASSLLAYNEQFF. In DNA, the CDR3 is TGTGCCAGCAGCCTTCTAGCTTACAATGAGCAGTTCTTC. The chain couples TRBV7-9 to TRBJ2-1; perhaps TRBD2 as D (5 bases). Germline CDR1 SEHNR, CDR2 FQNEAQ (reference sequence). CDR3 size: 13 residues. V gave up 5 bases and J gave up 4 bases, with 9 bases separating them. Using reference TRBV7-9 and TRBJ2-1 for the parts outside the CDR3, the full variable domain is DTGVSQNPRHKITKRGQNVTFRCDPISEHNRLYWYRQTLGQGPEFLTYFQNEAQLEKSRLLSDRFSAERPKGSFSTLEIQRTEQGDSAMYLCASSLLAYNEQFFGPGTRLTVL.

The CDR3 coding sequence is TGTGCCAGCAGTTACCCACCCAGGGGCCCCAATCAGCCCCAGCATTTT. It is translated as CASSYPPRGPNQPQHF. V and J are TRBV6-6 and TRBJ1-5, with D perhaps matching TRBD1 (6 bases). Trimming shortened V by 2 bases and J by 3 bases, and 14 bases separated the two germline ends. This CDR3 is 16 amino acids long. Germline-derived CDR1 and CDR2 are MNHNY and SVGAGI (reference sequence).

This chain connects TRBV14 to TRBJ1-2; 8 nucleotides match TRBD1. The CDR3 extends over 17 amino acids. Germline trimming cut 4 bases from V and 6 bases from J; bases unmatched to any gene: 16. Germline loops: CDR1 SGHDN, CDR2 FVKESK. The CDR3 reads CASSLSERQGAIDGYTF. The CDR3 DNA sequence: TGTGCCAGCAGCCTTAGTGAGAGGCAGGGGGCGATCGATGGCTACACCTTC.

The chain uses TRBV9 and TRBJ1-2; 7 bases map to TRBD1. The CDR3 totals 13 residues. J lost 5 bases, V lost 3 bases, and 4 bases had no gene match. CDR1 is SGDLS and CDR2 is YYNGEE in the germline V gene. The CDR3 region is CASSAMTGYGYTF. CDR3 nucleotides: TGTGCCAGCAGCGCAATGACAGGGTATGGCTACACCTTC.

This chain uses TRBV6-5 with TRBJ1-3; D possibly corresponds to TRBD1 (5 bases). Trimming shortened V by 2 bases and J by 0 bases, and 11 bases separated the two germline ends. The length of the CDR3 is 16 residues. CDR1 and CDR2 from the germline V gene are MNHEY and SVGAGI. In DNA, the CDR3 is TGTGCCAGCAGTTACGGGCCGGGGGACTCTGGAAACACCATATATTTT. This translates into CASSYGPGDSGNTIYF.

This chain joins TRBV4-3 and TRBJ2-7, with TRBD1 identical over 9 bases. The V and J ends lost 3 bases and 2 bases, in that order; junction bases with no gene match: 11. CDR1 is LGHNA, CDR2 YSLEER, per germline. CDR3 length equals 17 residues. The CDR3 reads CASSHAPPGQGTYEQYF. The CDR3 DNA reads as TGCGCCAGCAGCCACGCTCCTCCGGGACAGGGTACCTACGAGCAGTACTTC.

The chain carries TRBV5-1 and TRBJ2-6; 8 nucleotides line up with TRBD1. V was clipped by 4 bases and J by 0 bases; unmatched bases: 12. This CDR3 comprises 19 residues. CDR1 and CDR2 (germline): SGHRS, YFSETQ. The CDR3 region is CASSKRSQGADSGANVLTF. The CDR3 DNA reads as TGCGCCAGCAGCAAAAGGAGCCAGGGGGCTGACTCTGGGGCCAACGTCCTGACTTTC.

V and J are TRBV28 and TRBJ1-1; no clear D. This CDR3 has 13 residues. Germline CDR1 and CDR2: MDHEN and SYDVKM. V was cut by 5 bases and J by 5 bases, with 12 bases left in between. The CDR3: CASSPIRWTEAFF. CDR3 bases: TGTGCCAGCAGTCCGATCAGATGGACTGAAGCTTTCTTT. The variable domain in full, completed from reference TRBV28 and TRBJ1-1, reads DVKVTQSSRYLVKRTGEKVFLECVQDMDHENMFWYRQDPGLGLRLIYFSYDVKMKEKGDIPEGYSVSREKKERFSLILESASTNQTSMYLCASSPIRWTEAFFGQGTRLTVV.

The chain is built from TRBV3-1 (or the pseudogene TRBV3-2) and TRBJ2-5; the match to TRBD2 covers 8 bases. The CDR3 consists of 13 residues. Germline-derived CDR1 and CDR2 are LGHDT and YNNKEL (reference sequence). The junction had 5 bases not matched to a gene; V was cut back by 4 bases and J by 7 bases. CDR3 loop: CASSPTREGTQYF. CDR3 coding DNA: TGTGCCAGCAGCCCGACCCGGGAGGGGACCCAGTACTTC.

As concerns this clone: This CDR3 is also generated by other DNA sequences in the sample. The chain carries TRBV30 and TRBJ1-3; D gene unclear. Trimming pared 3 bases from V and 0 bases from J, leaving 6 bases between. The V gene's germline CDR1 is GTSNPN and CDR2 SVGIG (reference sequence). This CDR3 has 13 amino acids. CDR3 nucleotide sequence: TGTGCCTGGAGCGTCAGCTCTGGAAACACCATATATTTT. This gives the protein CAWSVSSGNTIYF.

The chain combines TRBV5-4 with TRBJ2-5, with D possibly TRBD1 on 6 matching bases. V was trimmed by 0 bases and J by 7 bases, leaving 16 bases between them. CDR3 length equals 15 residues. Germline loops: CDR1 SGHNT, CDR2 YYREEE (reference sequence). CDR3 DNA sequence: TGTGCCAGCAGCTTGGGAGTAGCGTTGACAGGGACCCAGTACTTC. This sequence encodes CASSLGVALTGTQYF.

This chain links TRBV7-8 with TRBJ1-1, with 9 bases that match TRBD1. The CDR3 is made up of 15 amino acids. The germline gives CDR1 SGHVS, CDR2 FQNEAQ. Losses at the gene ends were 1 base for V and 5 bases for J; bases not matched to a gene: 5. The CDR3: CASSLELGQGTEAFF. CDR3 sequence (DNA): TGTGCCAGCAGCTTAGAGCTTGGACAGGGGACTGAAGCTTTCTTT.

This clone was seen a few times. J is TRBJ1-2 and V is TRBV28; D may be TRBD1 (6 bases). V lost 6 bases, J lost 2 bases, and 10 bases lay in between. CDR1 is MDHEN and CDR2 is SYDVKM in the germline V gene. This CDR3 has 13 residues. The CDR3 protein is CASRAGTNYGYTF. In nucleotides, the CDR3 is TGTGCCAGCAGGGCCGGGACAAACTATGGCTACACCTTC.